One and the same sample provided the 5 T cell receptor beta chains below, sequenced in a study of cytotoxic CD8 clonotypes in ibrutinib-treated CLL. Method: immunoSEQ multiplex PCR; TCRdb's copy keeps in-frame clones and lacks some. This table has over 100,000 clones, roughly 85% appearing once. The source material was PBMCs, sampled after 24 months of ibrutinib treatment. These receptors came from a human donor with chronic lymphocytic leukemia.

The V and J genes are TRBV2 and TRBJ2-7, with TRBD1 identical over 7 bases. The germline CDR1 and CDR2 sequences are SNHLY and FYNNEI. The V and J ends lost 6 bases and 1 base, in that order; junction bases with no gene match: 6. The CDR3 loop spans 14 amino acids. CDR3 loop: CASRWDRASYEQYF. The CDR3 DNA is TGTGCCAGCAGGTGGGACAGAGCATCCTACGAGCAGTACTTC.

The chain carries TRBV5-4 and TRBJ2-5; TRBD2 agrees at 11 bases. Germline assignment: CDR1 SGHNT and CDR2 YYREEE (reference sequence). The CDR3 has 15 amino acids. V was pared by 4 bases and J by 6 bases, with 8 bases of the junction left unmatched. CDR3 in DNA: TGTGCCAGCAGCGGCCTACTAGCGGGAGTACAGACCCAGTACTTC. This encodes CASSGLLAGVQTQYF.

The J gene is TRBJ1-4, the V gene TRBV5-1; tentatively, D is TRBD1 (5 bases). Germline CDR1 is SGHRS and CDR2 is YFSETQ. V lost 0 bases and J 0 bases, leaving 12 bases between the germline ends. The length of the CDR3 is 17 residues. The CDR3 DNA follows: TGCGCCAGCAGCTTGGTGCCAGGGACTACAACTAATGAAAAACTGTTTTTT. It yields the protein CASSLVPGTTTNEKLFF.

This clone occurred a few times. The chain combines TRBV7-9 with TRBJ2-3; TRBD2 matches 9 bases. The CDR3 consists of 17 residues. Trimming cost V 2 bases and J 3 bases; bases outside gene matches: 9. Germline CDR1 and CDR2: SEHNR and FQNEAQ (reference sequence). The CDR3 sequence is CASSLPPSGTLTDTQYF. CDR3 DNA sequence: TGTGCCAGCAGCTTACCTCCTAGCGGGACTCTAACAGATACGCAGTATTTT.

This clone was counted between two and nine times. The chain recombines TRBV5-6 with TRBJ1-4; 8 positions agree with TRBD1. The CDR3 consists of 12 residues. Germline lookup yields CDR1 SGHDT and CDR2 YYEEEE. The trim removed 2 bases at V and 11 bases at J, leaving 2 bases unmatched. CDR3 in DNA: TGTGCCAGCAGCTTTAACAGGGGGAAACTGTTTTTT. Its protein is CASSFNRGKLFF.